This T cell receptor (beta chain) was sequenced for a study of OX40 agonist ivuxolimab in advanced cancers. The repertoire was sequenced with immunoSEQ multiplex PCR; TCRdb's copy has only in-frame clones and lacks some. The sample carries tens of thousands of clones, around four fifths recorded once. Germline CDR1 and CDR2: SNHLY and FYNNEI. Between the trimmed V and J ends, which lost 2 bases and 5 bases, there was a span of 12 bases. The CDR3 runs to 14 residues. The sequenced sample was CD4+ or CD8+ T cells sorted from blood, obtained in a trial of the OX40 agonist ivuxolimab. This clonotype originated in an adult with an advanced solid tumor such as melanoma, head and neck, liver or kidney cancer. This chain links TRBV2 with TRBJ1-1; TRBD1 is a possible D gene (5 bases). The CDR3 bases are TGTGCCAGCAGTGAAAGGGGCTTGGGGACTGAAGCTTTCTTT. Translation: CASSERGLGTEAFF.